The present T cell receptor (beta chain) was sequenced within a study of CD8 T cells in Susac syndrome. A quantity of about 0.5 to 1 ug RNA underwent reverse transcription using random hexamers. The TCR beta CDR3 was amplified by immunoSEQ multiplex PCR across 54 Vbeta, 13 Jbeta. TCRdb independently ran MiXCR on the immunoSEQ multiplex PCR reads; one entry per CDR3 protein. Among 150,000 to 200,000 distinct CDR3 sequences listed, around 93% were seen once. This clonotype was counted only a few times. CDR3 length equals 14 residues. With 3 bases clipped from V and 4 bases from J, the junction kept 3 bases outside the gene matches. Germline V lookup: CDR1 MDHEN, CDR2 SYDVKM. High-throughput TCR beta sequencing covered peripheral CD8+ and CD4+ T cells. FACS was used to enrich TEMRA cells, whereas the CD8+ and CD4+ T cells were obtained by negative isolation.

J is TRBJ1-2 and V is TRBV28; TRBD1 matches at 9 bases. The sequence came from a human donor with multiple sclerosis. Input material: CD4+ T cells from PBMCs. As DNA, the CDR3 is TGTGCCAGCAGTTTGGGACAGGGTGGCTATGGCTACACCTTC. Its protein is CASSLGQGGYGYTF.